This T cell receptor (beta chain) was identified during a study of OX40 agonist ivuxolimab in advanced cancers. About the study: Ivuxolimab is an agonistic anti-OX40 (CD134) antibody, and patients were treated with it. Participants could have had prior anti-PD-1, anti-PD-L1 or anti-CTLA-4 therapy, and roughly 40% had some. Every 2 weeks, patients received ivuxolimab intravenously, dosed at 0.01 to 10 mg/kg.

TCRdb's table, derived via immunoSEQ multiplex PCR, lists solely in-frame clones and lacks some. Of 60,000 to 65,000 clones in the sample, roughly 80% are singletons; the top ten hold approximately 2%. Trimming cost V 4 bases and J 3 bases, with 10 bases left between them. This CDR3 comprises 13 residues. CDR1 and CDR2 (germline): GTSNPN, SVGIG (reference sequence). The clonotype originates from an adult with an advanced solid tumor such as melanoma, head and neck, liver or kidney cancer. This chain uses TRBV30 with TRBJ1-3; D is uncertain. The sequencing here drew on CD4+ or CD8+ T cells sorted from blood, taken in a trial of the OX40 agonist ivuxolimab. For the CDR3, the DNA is TGTGCCTGGACCTATGGCAGTGGAAACACCATATATTTT. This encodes CAWTYGSGNTIYF.